Listed here are 24 T cell receptor beta chains from one sample, sequenced in a study of shared clonotypes between healthy human individuals. CD45RO-negative, CCR7-positively selected cells formed the naive CD8 fraction, excluding terminally differentiated effector memory CD45RA+ cells. Sequencing used immunoSEQ multiplex PCR; TCRdb keeps in-frame clones, though not all of them. Among some 2,100,000 clones listed, approximately 94% were seen once. Input material: naive CD8+ T cells from PBMCs. Every receptor here comes from a man between 18 and 29 years old in good health. Some clones in this sample may be carry-over from other donors' samples.

As concerns this clone: Additional DNA sequences in this sample encode the identical CDR3. The chain links TRBV27 to TRBJ1-2; D is ambiguous. The germline CDR1 and CDR2 sequences are MNHEY and SMNVEV (reference sequence). V was pared by 5 bases and J by 1 base, with 8 bases between. The CDR3 extends over 13 amino acids. The CDR3 protein is CASSPGRNYGYTF. Here the CDR3 DNA reads TGTGCCAGCAGTCCAGGACGTAACTATGGCTACACCTTC.

The rearrangement uses TRBV6-5 and TRBJ2-4, with D possibly being TRBD1 or TRBD2 (5 bases each). Germline-derived CDR1 and CDR2 are MNHEY and SVGAGI. The CDR3 has 15 residues. V shed 8 bases and J shed 8 bases, with 22 bases lying between them. The CDR3 nucleotides read TGTGCCAGCGGCCCGACCGGACTCAAAGGGGACATTCAGTACTTC. Translating it yields CASGPTGLKGDIQYF.

This rearrangement joins TRBV4-2 to TRBJ2-1; 8 bases fit TRBD2. The CDR3 sequence is 16 residues long. The germline CDR1 and CDR2 sequences are LGHNA and YNFKEQ. Unmatched junction bases numbered 4, after V lost 0 bases and J lost 3 bases. DNA for the CDR3: TGTGCCAGCAGCCAAGAGGAGCGGGAGAGCTACAATGAGCAGTTCTTC. This translates into CASSQEERESYNEQFF.

The V and J genes are TRBV9 and TRBJ2-3, with TRBD2 matching 14 bases. Germline assignment: CDR1 SGDLS and CDR2 YYNGEE. The V gene end was trimmed by 9 bases and the J gene end by 2 bases; junction bases not matched to a gene: 11. This CDR3 comprises 17 residues. The CDR3 region is CATALRTSGRLTDTQYF. CDR3 DNA: TGTGCCACCGCACTAAGGACTAGCGGGAGGCTCACAGATACGCAGTATTTT.

This clone was seen a few times. Other DNA sequences in the sample encode the same CDR3. The genes are TRBV7-9 and TRBJ1-3; tentatively, D is TRBD1 (6 bases). Trimming took off 5 bases at V and 4 bases at J, with 12 bases between the two ends. This CDR3 contains 14 residues. Germline CDR1 and CDR2: SEHNR and FQNEAQ (reference sequence). The CDR3 DNA sequence: TGTGCCAGCAGCCCTACAGGGTCAGGAAACACCATATATTTT. Translation gives CASSPTGSGNTIYF.

V and J are TRBV10-2 and TRBJ2-7, with D hard to call. Between the trimmed V and J ends, which lost 8 bases and 2 bases, there was a span of 16 bases. Germline values: CDR1 WSHSY, CDR2 SAAADI. This CDR3 spans 14 amino acids. CDR3: CASLTRAGPYEQYF. CDR3 bases: TGCGCCAGCCTTACCCGGGCCGGGCCCTACGAGCAGTACTTC.

This clone appeared a single time. The rearrangement uses TRBV28 and TRBJ2-7; D is unclear. Germline CDR1 is MDHEN and CDR2 is SYDVKM. This CDR3 region has 14 residues. V dropped 7 bases and J dropped 4 bases, with 17 bases sitting between them. The CDR3 reads CASTMARVGYEQYF. The CDR3 DNA sequence: TGTGCCAGCACCATGGCCCGGGTTGGGTACGAGCAGTACTTC.

V is TRBV6-6 and J is TRBJ1-4, with 10 positions matching TRBD1. CDR3 size: 15 residues. Germline-derived CDR1 and CDR2 are MNHNY and SVGAGI (reference sequence). V was pared by 2 bases and J by 8 bases, with 5 bases of the junction left unmatched. Written as DNA, the CDR3 is TGTGCCAGCAGTTACGGGACAGGGGTTGACGAAAAACTGTTTTTT. As protein: CASSYGTGVDEKLFF.

The chain is built from TRBV5-1 and TRBJ2-1; D unclear. CDR1 is SGHRS and CDR2 is YFSETQ in the germline V gene. Trimming shortened V by 1 base and J by 5 bases, and 7 bases separated the two germline ends. This CDR3 comprises 13 residues. The CDR3 DNA sequence: TGCGCCAGCAGCTTGTTAGCCGACAATGAGCAGTTCTTC. It specifies CASSLLADNEQFF.

The gene calls are TRBV25-1 and TRBJ2-7, with a possible D match to TRBD1 (6 bases). Looked up from germline, CDR1 is MGHDK and CDR2 is SYGVNS. The CDR3 loop spans 13 amino acids. The V end was cut by 2 bases, the J end by 5 bases, with 10 bases between. The CDR3 reads CASSEPDSHEQYF. In DNA form, the CDR3 reads TGTGCCAGCAGTGAACCGGACAGTCACGAGCAGTACTTC.

The V and J genes are TRBV6-6 and TRBJ2-2, with D unresolved. This CDR3 is built from 14 residues. V dropped 5 bases and J dropped 6 bases, with 13 bases sitting between them. Germline CDR1 MNHNY, CDR2 SVGAGI (reference sequence). For the CDR3, the DNA is TGTGCCAGCAGTACCGAACGGGTGCCCGGGGAGCTGTTTTTT. Translating it yields CASSTERVPGELFF.

The chain employs TRBV7-2 and TRBJ1-1; a possible D gene is TRBD1 (5 bases). In germline, CDR1 is SGHTA, CDR2 FQGNSA. Trimming removed 5 bases at V and 5 bases at J, with 15 bases between. There are 14 residues in the CDR3. The CDR3 DNA reads TGTGCCAGCAGCGCCGTGGGACGTGGGACTGAAGCTTTCTTT. Translation: CASSAVGRGTEAFF.

V is TRBV29-1 and J is TRBJ2-3, with D perhaps TRBD1 (5 bases). Germline V gene lookup returns CDR1 SQVTM and CDR2 ANQGSEA. The CDR3 extends over 14 amino acids. Trimming removed 3 bases from V and 1 base from J, with 11 bases in between. The CDR3 DNA is TGCAGCGTTGACCAGGGCGACGGCACAGATACGCAGTATTTT. This sequence encodes CSVDQGDGTDTQYF.

The V call is TRBV28, the J call TRBJ2-5, with D uncertain. The germline V gene encodes CDR1 MDHEN and CDR2 SYDVKM. CDR3 length: 15 residues. V was shortened by 6 bases and J by 4 bases, with 18 bases between the two germline ends. CDR3: CASSLSDNSGETQYF. DNA of the CDR3: TGTGCCAGCAGCCTATCCGACAACTCCGGAGAGACCCAGTACTTC.

The V gene is TRBV19, the J gene TRBJ2-7, with TRBD1 matching 8 bases. After removal of 0 bases from V and 7 bases from J, the junction contained 5 bases not matched to a gene. CDR1 is LNHDA, CDR2 SQIVND, per germline (reference sequence). The CDR3 runs 14 residues. The CDR3 bases are TGTGCCAGTAGTATAGACCAGGGGGCGCGGGAGCAGTACTTC. Translation gives CASSIDQGAREQYF. Supplemented by reference TRBV19 and TRBJ2-7, the full variable domain reads DGGITQSPKYLFRKEGQNVTLSCEQNLNHDAMYWYRQDPGQGLRLIYYSQIVNDFQKGDIAEGYSVSREKKESFPLTVTSAQKNPTAFYLCASSIDQGAREQYFGPGTRLTVT.

With respect to this clone: This sample includes further DNA sequences coding for the same CDR3. The chain joins TRBV9 to TRBJ2-1; 10 bases line up with TRBD1. Trimming at V came to 0 bases and at J to 2 bases, leaving 2 bases not matched to a gene. The CDR3 has 16 amino acids. Germline loops: CDR1 SGDLS, CDR2 YYNGEE. This chain's CDR3 is CASSVGGTGAYNEQFF. Written as DNA, the CDR3 is TGTGCCAGCAGCGTAGGCGGGACAGGGGCCTACAATGAGCAGTTCTTC.

The chain links TRBV27 to TRBJ2-7; D is uncertain. In germline, CDR1 is MNHEY, CDR2 SMNVEV (reference sequence). V lost 8 bases and J 0 bases, leaving 20 bases between the germline ends. CDR3 length: 16 amino acids. DNA for the CDR3: TGTGCCAGCTCCATAATCCCAGGACCTCTCTCCTACGAGCAGTACTTC. Translating it yields CASSIIPGPLSYEQYF.

The J gene is TRBJ1-2, the V gene TRBV19, with a possible D match to TRBD1 (6 bases). The V gene's germline CDR1 is LNHDA and CDR2 SQIVND (reference sequence). Trimming stripped 7 bases from V and 1 base from J, with 7 bases between. This CDR3 spans 12 amino acids. For the CDR3, the DNA is TGTGCCAGTAAGGGGGGTAACTATGGCTACACCTTC. Translated: CASKGGNYGYTF. Supplemented by reference TRBV19 and TRBJ1-2, the full variable domain reads DGGITQSPKYLFRKEGQNVTLSCEQNLNHDAMYWYRQDPGQGLRLIYYSQIVNDFQKGDIAEGYSVSREKKESFPLTVTSAQKNPTAFYLCASKGGNYGYTFGSGTRLTVV.

The chain couples TRBV9 to TRBJ2-1; 7 nucleotides line up with TRBD1. The CDR3 length is 16 residues. V shed 0 bases and J 1 base; nucleotides not matched to a gene: 4. Germline CDR1 is SGDLS and CDR2 is YYNGEE. In nucleotides, the CDR3 is TGTGCCAGCAGCGTAGTAGGCAGGGGGTCCTACAATGAGCAGTTCTTC. It codes for CASSVVGRGSYNEQFF.

The chain carries TRBV7-6 and TRBJ1-1; no firm D call. The CDR3 consists of 16 residues. V was clipped by 5 bases and J by 4 bases, with 20 bases between them. From germline, CDR1 is SGHVS and CDR2 FNYEAQ. As DNA, the CDR3 is TGTGCCAGCAGCCACCGTGCCGGGGAAGGCGGCACTGAAGCTTTCTTT. This gives the protein CASSHRAGEGGTEAFF.

Comment on this clone: Its ends do not fully match the called genes, so a read error is possible. The chain couples TRBV27 to TRBJ2-7; 11 bases agree with TRBD2. The CDR3 extends over 15 amino acids. Germline V gives CDR1 MNHEY, CDR2 SMNVEV (reference sequence). The CDR3 is CASSLTRWTSGLRDF. The CDR3, as DNA: TGTGCCAGCAGTTTAACCCGATGGACTAGCGGGCTTCGGGACTTC.

Worth noting for this clone: The sample contains more than one DNA sequence encoding this CDR3. The V call is TRBV7-9, the J call TRBJ2-3; D gene unclear. This CDR3 is built from 13 residues. The V and J ends lost 3 bases and 0 bases respectively, with 4 bases between them. Germline V gives CDR1 SEHNR, CDR2 FQNEAQ (reference sequence). Written as DNA, the CDR3 is TGTGCCAGCAGCTTCCCTAGCACAGATACGCAGTATTTT. Protein sequence: CASSFPSTDTQYF. The full variable domain, completed using reference TRBV7-9 and TRBJ2-3, is DTGVSQNPRHKITKRGQNVTFRCDPISEHNRLYWYRQTLGQGPEFLTYFQNEAQLEKSRLLSDRFSAERPKGSFSTLEIQRTEQGDSAMYLCASSFPSTDTQYFGPGTRLTVL.

This chain's CDR3 is CASSLWGDYNEQFF. The CDR3 DNA reads TGTGCCAGCAGCTTGTGGGGGGACTACAATGAGCAGTTCTTC. The chain has TRBV5-4 and TRBJ2-1, with D possibly matching TRBD2 (6 bases). The CDR3 extends over 14 amino acids. V dropped 1 base and J dropped 3 bases, with 8 bases sitting between them. In germline, CDR1 is SGHNT, CDR2 YYREEE (reference sequence).

The chain has TRBV30 and TRBJ2-1; D is unclear. The CDR3 is 11 residues long. Trimming pared 3 bases from V and 8 bases from J, leaving 8 bases between. CDR1 is GTSNPN and CDR2 is SVGIG in the germline V gene (reference sequence). The CDR3: CAWRVAYEQFF. The CDR3 nucleotides read TGTGCCTGGAGGGTAGCATATGAGCAGTTCTTC.